This paragraph covers one TCR beta chain sequence. The sample comes from a study of blood T cell repertoires in COVID-19. Study information: Specimens from acute and convalescent COVID-19 originated in the United States, Italy and Spain.

Germline lookup yields CDR1 MDHEN and CDR2 SYDVKM. V dropped 6 bases and J dropped 2 bases, with 17 bases sitting between them. The CDR3 is 15 residues long. How the authors handled the data: Researchers report that nucleated cell counts were estimated from reference gene primer amplification. Assay used: immunoSEQ multiplex PCR; TCRdb lists only in-frame clones, some missing. V and J calls and clone size are given by that table; D and trimming were obtained from the DNA. The sample has 130,000 to 150,000 clones; about 86% are singletons. This chain connects TRBV28 to TRBJ2-7; D gene uncertain. The sequence derives from a human donor in a cohort sampled during active COVID-19. Sequenced: peripheral blood. This chain's CDR3 is CASSPQITPTYEQYF. DNA of the CDR3: TGTGCCAGCAGCCCACAAATTACCCCGACCTACGAGCAGTACTTC.